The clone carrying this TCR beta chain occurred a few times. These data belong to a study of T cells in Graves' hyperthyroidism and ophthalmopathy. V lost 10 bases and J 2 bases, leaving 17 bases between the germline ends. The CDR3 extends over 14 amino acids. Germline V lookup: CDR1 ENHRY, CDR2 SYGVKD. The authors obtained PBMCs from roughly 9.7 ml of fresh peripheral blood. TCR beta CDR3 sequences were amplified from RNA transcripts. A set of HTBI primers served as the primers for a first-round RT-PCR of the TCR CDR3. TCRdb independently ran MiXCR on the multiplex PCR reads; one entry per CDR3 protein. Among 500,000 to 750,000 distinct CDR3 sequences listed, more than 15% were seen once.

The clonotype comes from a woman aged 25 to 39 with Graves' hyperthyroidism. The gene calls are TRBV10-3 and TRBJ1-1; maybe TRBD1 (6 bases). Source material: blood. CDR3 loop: CASEGGRTNTEAFF. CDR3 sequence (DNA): TGTGCCAGCGAGGGGGGACGGACTAACACTGAAGCTTTCTTT.